These 26 T cell receptor beta chains came from one sample sequenced in a study of OX40 agonist ivuxolimab in advanced cancers. The data were produced by immunoSEQ multiplex PCR, yet TCRdb's version contains in-frame clones alone and is incomplete. The top ten hold roughly 0.89% of the sample, which has approximately 70,000 clones, 85% seen once. The sequencing used CD4+ or CD8+ T cells sorted from blood, collected in a trial of the OX40 agonist ivuxolimab. These receptors originate from an adult with an advanced solid tumor such as melanoma, head and neck, liver or kidney cancer.

As for this clone: This clone may be a read error of a much larger clone one base away. Other DNA sequences within the sample encode an identical CDR3. V gene TRBV19 combines with J gene TRBJ1-5; maybe TRBD1 (5 bases). Germline V gene lookup returns CDR1 LNHDA and CDR2 SQIVND (reference sequence). The CDR3 has 14 residues. CDR3 amino acids: CASSMGQGNQPQHF. DNA of the CDR3: TGTGCCAGTAGTATGGGCCAGGGCAATCAACCCCAGCATTTT.

The sample holds one count of this clone. The rearrangement joins TRBV29-1 to TRBJ2-5; 7 bases line up with TRBD1. CDR3 size: 12 residues. Germline loops: CDR1 SQVTM, CDR2 ANQGSEA. The CDR3 spells CRAGTAQETQYF. Here the CDR3 DNA reads TGCAGAGCCGGGACAGCCCAAGAGACCCAGTACTTC.

V gene TRBV18 combines with J gene TRBJ2-2; a weak D match, TRBD1 (5 bases). Looked up from germline, CDR1 is KGHSH and CDR2 is LQKENI. The CDR3 covers 16 residues. Deletions cut 0 bases from V and 1 base from J, with 9 bases between. CDR3 residues: CASSPPSGWNTGELFF. CDR3 nucleotide sequence: TGTGCCAGCTCACCACCGTCAGGGTGGAACACCGGGGAGCTGTTTTTT.

This clone was seen more than once but under ten times. V is TRBV11-1 and J is TRBJ2-7, with 10 bases identical to TRBD1. CDR3 length equals 16 residues. Germline assignment: CDR1 SGHAT and CDR2 FQDESV (reference sequence). Losses at the gene ends were 5 bases for V and 0 bases for J; bases not matched to a gene: 7. The CDR3 nucleotides read TGTGCCAGCAGCCGGACCGGGACAGGGGTCTCCTACGAGCAGTACTTC. This translates into CASSRTGTGVSYEQYF.

The chain uses TRBV10-1 and TRBJ1-2; D not certain. V was trimmed by 3 bases and J by 3 bases, leaving 8 bases between them. This CDR3 contains 13 residues. Germline loops: CDR1 WNHNN, CDR2 SYGVQD (reference sequence). The CDR3 loop is CASSDRRDYGYTF. The CDR3 DNA reads as TGCGCCAGCAGTGATAGGCGAGACTATGGCTACACCTTC.

The chain employs TRBV19 and TRBJ1-6, with D uncertain. CDR3 size: 15 residues. V gave up 7 bases and J gave up 4 bases, with 14 bases separating them. Germline CDR1 and CDR2: LNHDA and SQIVND (reference sequence). For the CDR3, the DNA is TGTGCCAGTACGACCACACAGCTGTATAATTCACCCCTCCACTTT. Translating it yields CASTTTQLYNSPLHF. Combining the CDR3 with reference TRBV19 and TRBJ1-6 gives the whole variable domain DGGITQSPKYLFRKEGQNVTLSCEQNLNHDAMYWYRQDPGQGLRLIYYSQIVNDFQKGDIAEGYSVSREKKESFPLTVTSAQKNPTAFYLCASTTTQLYNSPLHFGNGTRLTVT.

CDR3 nucleotides: TGTGCCAGCAGTTACCGGCGGGAAAGGGTGTCTGATACGCAGTATTTT. It yields the protein CASSYRRERVSDTQYF. The rearrangement uses TRBV6-6 and TRBJ2-3; weak D call: TRBD2 (6 bases). The ends were cut back, 2 bases at V and 6 bases at J, with 18 bases in the middle. CDR3 length: 16 amino acids. Per germline, CDR1 MNHNY and CDR2 SVGAGI (reference sequence).

The V call is TRBV27, the J call TRBJ1-4; 8 bases line up with TRBD1. The V gene end was trimmed by 6 bases and the J gene end by 1 base; junction bases not matched to a gene: 4. This CDR3 contains 15 residues. Germline V CDR1 and CDR2: MNHEY, SMNVEV (reference sequence). Here the CDR3 reads CASRQGAVTNEKLFF. The CDR3 DNA sequence: TGTGCCAGCAGGCAGGGGGCGGTAACTAATGAAAAACTGTTTTTT.

The rearrangement links TRBV18 to TRBJ1-1; 10 nucleotides align to TRBD1. Germline CDR1 KGHSH, CDR2 LQKENI. V lost 5 bases to trimming and J lost 1 base; unmatched junction nucleotides: 7. CDR3 length equals 16 residues. This chain's CDR3 is CASSDDRGLQNTEAFF. CDR3 coding DNA: TGTGCCAGCTCAGACGACAGGGGGCTACAGAACACTGAAGCTTTCTTT.

This rearrangement joins TRBV7-6 to TRBJ2-1; TRBD2 matches at 8 bases. CDR1 and CDR2 from the germline V gene are SGHVS and FNYEAQ. The CDR3 sequence is 15 residues long. Trimming at V came to 6 bases and at J to 10 bases, leaving 14 bases not matched to a gene. CDR3 DNA: TGTGCCAGCAGTCCACTAGCGGAGGCGTTTTTAGAGCAGTTCTTC. It specifies CASSPLAEAFLEQFF.

This clone is a singleton in its sample. J is TRBJ1-2 and V is TRBV19; D is perhaps TRBD1 (5 bases). Germline loops: CDR1 LNHDA, CDR2 SQIVND (reference sequence). This CDR3 comprises 13 residues. V dropped 4 bases and J dropped 8 bases, with 14 bases sitting between them. The CDR3 region has the DNA TGTGCCAGTAGTACCCCTCCGAGGGGCGGCTACACCTTC. Translated: CASSTPPRGGYTF.

The gene calls are TRBV7-8 and TRBJ2-7; 9 bases are shared with TRBD1. Germline lookup yields CDR1 SGHVS and CDR2 FQNEAQ. Germline trimming cut 9 bases from V and 5 bases from J; bases unmatched to any gene: 20. CDR3 length: 17 amino acids. CDR3 sequence: CARIPGQGIRGGHEQYF. CDR3 in DNA: TGTGCCAGAATCCCCGGACAGGGGATTCGGGGCGGGCACGAGCAGTACTTC.

This sequence joins TRBV7-2 and TRBJ1-4, with D hard to call. Germline CDR1 reads SGHTA; CDR2 reads FQGNSA. Trimming removed 1 base at V and 0 bases at J, with 6 bases between. The CDR3 loop spans 15 amino acids. The CDR3, as DNA: TGTGCCAGCAGCTTAGATGGGGCAACTAATGAAAAACTGTTTTTT. This gives the protein CASSLDGATNEKLFF.

The chain has TRBV18 and TRBJ2-3, with TRBD1 matching over 8 bases. Trimming removed 4 bases from V and 4 bases from J; junction bases left unmatched: 4. Germline V lookup: CDR1 KGHSH, CDR2 LQKENI. The CDR3 runs 14 residues. The CDR3 region has the DNA TGTGCCAGCTCACAAGGACAGGGCGCAGATACGCAGTATTTT. Protein product: CASSQGQGADTQYF.

The V call is TRBV19, the J call TRBJ1-5; D remains ambiguous. The germline gives CDR1 LNHDA, CDR2 SQIVND (reference sequence). V lost 8 bases and J 0 bases, leaving 11 bases between the germline ends. The CDR3 is 14 residues long. This chain's CDR3 is CASEGSNSNQPQHF. The DNA of the CDR3 is TGTGCCAGTGAGGGCAGCAATAGCAATCAGCCCCAGCATTTT.

V usage is TRBV18 and J usage is TRBJ2-7, with D perhaps TRBD1 (6 bases). Per the germline V gene, CDR1 is KGHSH and CDR2 is LQKENI. The V end was cut by 3 bases, the J end by 3 bases, with 15 bases between. This CDR3 contains 15 residues. The CDR3, as DNA: TGTGCCAGCTCACCCATGCAGGGGACCGTCTACGAGCAGTACTTC. This sequence encodes CASSPMQGTVYEQYF.

The rearrangement joins TRBV5-1 to TRBJ1-2, with TRBD1 as a possible D gene (5 bases). The CDR3 has 16 residues. Germline CDR1 reads SGHRS; CDR2 reads YFSETQ. V lost 4 bases, J lost 1 base, and 17 bases lay in between. The CDR3 is CASSPGLRGGNYGYTF. In DNA form, the CDR3 reads TGCGCCAGCAGCCCCGGCCTCCGGGGGGGTAACTATGGCTACACCTTC. Full variable domain (outside the CDR3, taken from reference TRBV5-1 and TRBJ1-2): KAGVTQTPRYLIKTRGQQVTLSCSPISGHRSVSWYQQTPGQGLQFLFEYFSETQRNKGNFPGRFSGRQFSNSRSEMNVSTLELGDSALYLCASSPGLRGGNYGYTFGSGTRLTVV.

The chain couples TRBV9 to TRBJ2-3, with 7 bases matching TRBD2. The J segment lost 1 base and the V segment lost 3 bases, leaving 2 bases of the junction unmatched. CDR3 length equals 14 residues. The germline gives CDR1 SGDLS, CDR2 YYNGEE. CDR3 DNA: TGTGCCAGCAGCGGCACTAGCGGCACAGATACGCAGTATTTT. Translation gives CASSGTSGTDTQYF.

V gene TRBV7-3 combines with J gene TRBJ1-2; TRBD1 aligns across 10 bases. J lost 10 bases, V lost 4 bases, and 6 bases had no gene match. The V gene's germline CDR1 is SGHTA and CDR2 FQGTGA. The CDR3 is 13 residues long. CDR3 region: CASSSGTGDDYTF. The CDR3 nucleotides are TGTGCCAGCAGCTCGGGGACAGGGGACGACTACACCTTC.

The rearrangement joins TRBV19 to TRBJ2-2; 9 bases agree with TRBD1. V shed 8 bases and J 5 bases; nucleotides not matched to a gene: 6. CDR3 length: 14 amino acids. Germline CDR1 reads LNHDA; CDR2 reads SQIVND (reference sequence). The CDR3 coding sequence is TGTGCCAGTGGACAGGGGAGGTTGACCGGGGAGCTGTTTTTT. Its translation is CASGQGRLTGELFF.

V is TRBV11-3 and J is TRBJ2-5; D is undetermined. V was shortened by 5 bases and J by 2 bases, with 15 bases between the two germline ends. This CDR3 contains 15 residues. CDR1 is SGHNT and CDR2 is YENEEA in the germline V gene. CDR3 residues: CASSPPAGKQETQYF. DNA for the CDR3: TGTGCCAGCAGCCCTCCAGCAGGCAAGCAAGAGACCCAGTACTTC. Together with reference TRBV11-3 and TRBJ2-5, the CDR3 gives the full variable domain: EAGVVQSPRYKIIEKKQPVAFWCNPISGHNTLYWYLQNLGQGPELLIRYENEEAVDDSQLPKDRFSAERLKGVDSTLKIQPAELGDSAVYLCASSPPAGKQETQYFGPGTRLLVL.

This chain links TRBV15 with TRBJ2-3; weak D call: TRBD2 (6 bases). V was pared by 0 bases and J by 1 base, with 11 bases between. The CDR3 extends over 16 amino acids. Germline V CDR1 and CDR2: LNHNV, YYDKDF (reference sequence). The CDR3 spells CATSRDRAGRTDTQYF. The CDR3 coding sequence is TGTGCCACCAGCAGAGATCGAGCGGGCCGCACAGATACGCAGTATTTT.

The gene calls are TRBV30 and TRBJ1-6; D is uncertain. CDR1 and CDR2 (germline): GTSNPN, SVGIG (reference sequence). The CDR3 totals 13 residues. V gave up 5 bases and J gave up 7 bases, with 12 bases separating them. The DNA for the CDR3 is TGTGCCTGGGTCCGGGATACCAATTCACCCCTCCACTTT. It is translated as CAWVRDTNSPLHF.

The table lists this clone with a count of one. The rearrangement uses TRBV7-6 and TRBJ2-1, with D unresolved. Per the germline V gene, CDR1 is SGHVS and CDR2 is FNYEAQ. This CDR3 is built from 15 residues. The germline V and J ends were trimmed by 5 bases and 4 bases, with 15 bases remaining between them. CDR3 sequence: CASSPAKRVYNEQFF. The CDR3 DNA reads as TGTGCCAGCAGCCCGGCTAAACGGGTTTACAATGAGCAGTTCTTC.

This clone was counted only a few times. The rearrangement joins TRBV15 to TRBJ2-4; D is perhaps TRBD1 (5 bases). This CDR3 has 16 residues. Germline V gene sequence: CDR1 LNHNV, CDR2 YYDKDF (reference sequence). V shed 1 base and J shed 3 bases, with 13 bases lying between them. The CDR3 coding sequence is TGTGCCACCAGCAGAGGACAGTTCAGCAGCAAAAACATTCAGTACTTC. It yields the protein CATSRGQFSSKNIQYF. The full variable domain, rest sourced from reference TRBV15 and TRBJ2-4, is DAMVIQNPRYQVTQFGKPVTLSCSQTLNHNVMYWYQQKSSQAPKLLFHYYDKDFNNEADTPDNFQSRRPNTSFCFLDIRSPGLGDTAMYLCATSRGQFSSKNIQYFGAGTRLSVL.

This clone was seen once. The CDR3 region is CASSQEPSGKGDTQYF. CDR3 DNA sequence: TGCGCCAGCAGCCAAGAGCCTAGCGGGAAAGGAGATACGCAGTATTTT. The J gene is TRBJ2-3, the V gene TRBV4-3, with TRBD2 matching over 9 bases. V was clipped by 0 bases and J by 5 bases; unmatched bases: 6. The CDR3 has 16 amino acids. The germline CDR1 and CDR2 sequences are LGHNA and YSLEER.